The clone carrying this T cell receptor beta chain occurred many times. The data are from a study of T cells in Graves' hyperthyroidism and ophthalmopathy. Germline trimming cut 4 bases from V and 2 bases from J; bases unmatched to any gene: 8. The CDR3 sequence is 15 residues long. Amplified TCR beta CDR3 regions came from RNA transcripts. Researchers ran a first-round RT-PCR on the TCR CDR3 using the HTBI primer set. TCRdb redid the calling of the multiplex PCR reads with MiXCR, one entry per CDR3 protein. The top ten hold 5.8% of the sample, which has nearly 600,000 distinct CDR3 sequences, approximately 15% seen once.

The source of this sequence is a woman under 40 with Graves' hyperthyroidism that later progressed to Graves' ophthalmopathy. Source material: blood. The rearrangement joins TRBV12-3 or TRBV12-4 to TRBJ2-7, with 7 nucleotides matching TRBD2. The CDR3 loop is CASSWGRGLAYEQYF. The CDR3 DNA reads as TGTGCCAGCAGTTGGGGGAGGGGTCTCGCCTACGAGCAGTACTTC.